The clone carrying this T cell receptor beta chain was counted at least ten times. Individual TCR cDNA molecules each bore their own unique molecular identifier. MiXCR was run by TCRdb on the 5' RACE reads, yielding one entry per CDR3 protein. This sample has 14,000 to 15,000 distinct CDR3 sequences, with roughly a tenth found just once. As for time point: sample taken at primary tumor resection. Sequencing of whole RNA from tumor, nontumor lung or frozen PBMC involved no sorting. The 60 to 90 donors had untreated early-stage non-small cell lung cancer. The data belong to a study of spatial heterogeneity in lung cancer. About the research overall: Detection consistently yielded more beta chains than alpha chains.

V gave up 0 bases and J gave up 0 bases, with 9 bases separating them. Germline V gene lookup returns CDR1 KGHSH and CDR2 LQKENI. The CDR3 loop spans 17 amino acids. The source material was PBMCs, sampled at surgery. This chain connects TRBV18 to TRBJ1-6; the D is unclear. The TCR sequence derives from a female donor with early-stage non-small cell lung cancer. The CDR3 DNA reads as TGTGCCAGCTCACCACCGACGGGGAACTCCTATAATTCACCCCTCCACTTT. Translated, it gives CASSPPTGNSYNSPLHF.